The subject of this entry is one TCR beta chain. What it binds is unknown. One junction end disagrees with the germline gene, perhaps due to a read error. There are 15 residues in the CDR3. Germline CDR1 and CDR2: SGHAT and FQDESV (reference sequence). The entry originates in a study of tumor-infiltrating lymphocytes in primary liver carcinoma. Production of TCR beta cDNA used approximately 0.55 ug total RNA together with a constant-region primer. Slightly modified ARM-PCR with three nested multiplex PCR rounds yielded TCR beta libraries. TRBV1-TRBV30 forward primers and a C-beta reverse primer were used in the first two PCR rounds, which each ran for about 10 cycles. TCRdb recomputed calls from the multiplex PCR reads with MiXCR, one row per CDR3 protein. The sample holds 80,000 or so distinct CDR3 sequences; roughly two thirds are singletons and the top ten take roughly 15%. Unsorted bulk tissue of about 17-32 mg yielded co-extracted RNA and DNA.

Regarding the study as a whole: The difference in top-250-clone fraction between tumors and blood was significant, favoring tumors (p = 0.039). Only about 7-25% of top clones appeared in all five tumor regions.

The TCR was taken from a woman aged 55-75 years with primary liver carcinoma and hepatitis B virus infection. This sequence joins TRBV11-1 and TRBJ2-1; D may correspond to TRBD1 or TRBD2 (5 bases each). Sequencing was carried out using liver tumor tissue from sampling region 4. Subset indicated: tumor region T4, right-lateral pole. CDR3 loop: CASSLGGTTYNERHF. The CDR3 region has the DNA TGTGCCAGCAGCTTAGGGGGGACGACCTACAATGAGCGGCACTTC.